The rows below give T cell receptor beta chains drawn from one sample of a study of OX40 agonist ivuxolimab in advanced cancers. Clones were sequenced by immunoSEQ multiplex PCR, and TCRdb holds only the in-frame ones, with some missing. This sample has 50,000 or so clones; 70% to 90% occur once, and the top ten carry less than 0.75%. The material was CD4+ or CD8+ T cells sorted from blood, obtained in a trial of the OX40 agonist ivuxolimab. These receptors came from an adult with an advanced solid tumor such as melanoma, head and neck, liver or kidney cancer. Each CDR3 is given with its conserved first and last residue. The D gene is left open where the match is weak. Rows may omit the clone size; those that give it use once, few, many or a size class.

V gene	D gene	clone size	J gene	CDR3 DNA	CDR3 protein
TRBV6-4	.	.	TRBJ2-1	TGTGCCAGCACCCCGTTATACAATGCGATCAATGAGCAGTTCTTC	CASTPLYNAINEQFF
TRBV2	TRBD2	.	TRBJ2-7	TGTGCCAGCACCCGACTAACTAGCGGCCCTACCTACGAGCAGTACTTC	CASTRLTSGPTYEQYF
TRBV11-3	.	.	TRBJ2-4	TGTGCCAGCAGTCGGGGTTCAAACATTCAGTACTTC	CASSRGSNIQYF
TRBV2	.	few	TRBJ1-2	TGTGCCAGCAGTGATGACAGGCCCCGGGGCTACACCTTC	CASSDDRPRGYTF
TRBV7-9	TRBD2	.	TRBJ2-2	TGTGCCAGCACCCTTGCCGTGGGACTAGCGGGAGACACCGGGGAGCTGTTTTTT	CASTLAVGLAGDTGELFF
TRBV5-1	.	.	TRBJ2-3	TGCGCCAGCAGCTTTTTGGTGGCGGGAATTAGCACAGATACGCAGTATTTT	CASSFLVAGISTDTQYF
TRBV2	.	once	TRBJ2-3	TGTGCCAGCAGCCCTCTAGAGGGGGGACATAGCACAGATACGCAGTATTTT	CASSPLEGGHSTDTQYF
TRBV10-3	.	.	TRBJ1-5	TGTGCCATCTCTAGCCCCAATCAGCCCCAGCATTTT	CAISSPNQPQHF
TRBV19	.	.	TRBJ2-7	TGTGCCAGTAGTATAGCGGGAGTTAACGAGCAGTACTTC	CASSIAGVNEQYF
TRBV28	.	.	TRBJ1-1	TGTGCCAGCAGTTTAGGGAGAAGAGCTTTCTTT	CASSLGRRAFF
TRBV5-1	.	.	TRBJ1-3	TGCGCCAGCAGCCCAGGGACGGCTGGAAACACCATATATTTT	CASSPGTAGNTIYF
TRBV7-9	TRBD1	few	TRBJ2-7	TGTGCCGTACAGGGGACAGGCCTTGGGGAGCAGTACTTC	CAVQGTGLGEQYF
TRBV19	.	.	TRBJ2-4	TGTGCCAGTAGTATAGTACAGGGACCCTCCAAAAACATTCAGTACTTC	CASSIVQGPSKNIQYF
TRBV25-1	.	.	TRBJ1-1	TGTGCCAGCAGTGCCCCCACGGGGTCGGGCACTGAAGCTTTCTTT	CASSAPTGSGTEAFF
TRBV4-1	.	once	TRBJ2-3	TGCGCCAGCAGCCAAGATACGGGAGTAGGGGCGCAGTATTTT	CASSQDTGVGAQYF
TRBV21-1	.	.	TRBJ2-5	TGTGCCAGCAGCTCAAGTAAAAAAAGGGGGGACAGGGGGCGCCTTGAGACCCAGTACTTC	CASSSSKKRGDRGRLETQYF
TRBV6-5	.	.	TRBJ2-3	TGTGCCAGCAGTTACGGAGGCCCTAGCACAGATACGCAGTATTTT	CASSYGGPSTDTQYF
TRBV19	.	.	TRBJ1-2	TGTGCCAGTAGGCGATCAACCGGAGCAAACAACTATGGCTACACCTTC	CASRRSTGANNYGYTF
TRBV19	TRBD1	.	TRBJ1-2	TGTGCCAGTAGAAGGACAGGAGCTAACTATGGCTACACCTTC	CASRRTGANYGYTF
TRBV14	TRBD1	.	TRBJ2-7	TGTGCCAGCAGCCTAGGGACAGGCTACTCCGAGCAGTACTTC	CASSLGTGYSEQYF
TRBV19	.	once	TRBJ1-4	TGTGCCAGTAGTATCGAGGCAACTAATGAAAAACTGTTTTTT	CASSIEATNEKLFF
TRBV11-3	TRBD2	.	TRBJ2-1	TGTGCCAGCAGCCCAACCGTCGGCGGGAGGGGGTACAATGAGCAGTTCTTC	CASSPTVGGRGYNEQFF
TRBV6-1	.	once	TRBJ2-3	TGTGCCAGCACCAACAGGCCAGATACGCAGTATTTT	CASTNRPDTQYF
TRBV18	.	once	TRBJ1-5	TGTGCCAGCTCCCCAAAACCTCCTTCCGGGACATCGGTCAATCAGCCCCAGCATTTT	CASSPKPPSGTSVNQPQHF
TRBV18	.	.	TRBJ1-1	TGTGCCAGCTCACCCGGTCAGGGGACTGAAGCTTTCTTT	CASSPGQGTEAFF
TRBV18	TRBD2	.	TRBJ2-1	TGTGCCAGCTCACTCCCGGGACTAGCCTCGGGGAATGAGCAGTTCTTC	CASSLPGLASGNEQFF
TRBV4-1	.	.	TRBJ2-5	TGCGCCAGCAGCGCGAGTCTGGCGGTACAAGAGACCCAGTACTTC	CASSASLAVQETQYF
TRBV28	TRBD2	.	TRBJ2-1	TGTGCCAGCAGTGCCAGCGGGAGGGGTGATGAGCAGTTCTTC	CASSASGRGDEQFF
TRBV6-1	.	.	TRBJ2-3	TGTGCCAGCAGTGAATTCGGTAAACGTCGAGCCTCCCTTAAGGATACGCAGTATTTT	CASSEFGKRRASLKDTQYF
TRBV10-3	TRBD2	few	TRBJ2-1	TGTGCCATCAGTGAAAGCGGGAGCTCCTACAATGAGCAGTTCTTC	CAISESGSSYNEQFF
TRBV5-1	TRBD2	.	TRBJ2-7	TGCGCCAGCAGCTTGGGGCTAGCGGGAGGCCCAACCTCCTACGAGCAGTACTTC	CASSLGLAGGPTSYEQYF
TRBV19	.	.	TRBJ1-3	TGTGCCAGTAGTCCACAGGGAGCGGGAAACACCATATATTTT	CASSPQGAGNTIYF
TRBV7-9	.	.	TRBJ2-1	TGTGCCAGCAGCTTAGACGGGGGCTCCTACAATGAGCAGTTCTTC	CASSLDGGSYNEQFF
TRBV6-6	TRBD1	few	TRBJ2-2	TGTGCCAGCAGTGCACAGGGGGCCGGGGAGCTGTTTTTT	CASSAQGAGELFF
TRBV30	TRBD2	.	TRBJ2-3	TGTGCCTGGAGTTCAGGGACTAGCGGTGGTATAACTGGGACAGATACGCAGTATTTT	CAWSSGTSGGITGTDTQYF
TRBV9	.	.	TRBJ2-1	TGTGCCAGCAGCGCCCGACAGGGAGGGACCTACAATGAGCAGTTCTTC	CASSARQGGTYNEQFF
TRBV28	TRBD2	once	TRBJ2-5	TGTGCCAGCAGTTTAATCCGAGGTAGCGGGAGACGGGAGACCCAGTACTTC	CASSLIRGSGRRETQYF
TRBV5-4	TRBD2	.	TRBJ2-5	TGTGCCAGCAGCTTGGGCACTAGCGGGCGGGAGACCCAGTACTTC	CASSLGTSGRETQYF
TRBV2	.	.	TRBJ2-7	TGTGCCAGCAGAAGGACAGCAAACTCCTACGAGCAGTACTTC	CASRRTANSYEQYF
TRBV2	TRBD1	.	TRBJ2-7	TGTGCCAGCGGACGGGACAGCCTCTCCTACGAGCAGTACTTC	CASGRDSLSYEQYF
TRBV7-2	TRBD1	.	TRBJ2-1	TGTGCCAGCAGCTTAGCGAAGGGACAGTACAATGAGCAGTTCTTC	CASSLAKGQYNEQFF
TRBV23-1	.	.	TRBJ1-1	TGCGCCAGCAGTCAATCGGGCTTGAGGAACACTGAAGCTTTCTTT	CASSQSGLRNTEAFF
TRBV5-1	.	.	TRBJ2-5	TGCGCCAGCAGCTTAGCAGGCCGGGAGACCCAGTACTTC	CASSLAGRETQYF
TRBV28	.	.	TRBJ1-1	TGTGCCAGCACAAGGGGGAATATGAACACTGAAGCTTTCTTT	CASTRGNMNTEAFF
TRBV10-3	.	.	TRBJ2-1	TGTGCCATCAGACAGACTGGCAGCTCCTACAATGAGCAGTTCTTC	CAIRQTGSSYNEQFF
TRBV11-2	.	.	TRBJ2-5	TGTGCCAGCAGCTTACCATCGGCAGAGACCCAGTACTTC	CASSLPSAETQYF
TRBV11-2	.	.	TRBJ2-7	TGTGCCAGCAGCTTAGATGCTCAAGCCTACGAGCAGTACTTC	CASSLDAQAYEQYF
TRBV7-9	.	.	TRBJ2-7	TGTGCCAGCACCAAATCAGGGGCCGGGTCCTACGAGCAGTACTTC	CASTKSGAGSYEQYF